This T cell receptor beta chain was captured in a study of a mutant IDH1 vaccine in newly diagnosed glioma. Background on the study: Investigators started vaccination 4-6 weeks after radiotherapy alone, or with temozolomide cycles. Study conclusions and caveats: Altogether, 85% to 95% of patients exhibited vaccine-induced immune responses.

Generated by immunoSEQ multiplex PCR, the TCRdb table keeps only in-frame clones and is missing some. The profile shows roughly 32,000 clones, about 83% of them singletons. Time point reported: week 47, end of study. All doses held 300 ug of mutant IDH1 20-mer peptide, with topical imiquimod. A remark on this clone: As yet, its antigen is unknown.

Per the germline V gene, CDR1 is LNHDA and CDR2 is SQIVND (reference sequence). The CDR3 length is 15 residues. With 4 bases clipped from V and 1 base from J, the junction kept 4 bases outside the gene matches. The sequenced sample was PBMCs, obtained from a glioma patient whose treatment included an IDH1 peptide vaccine. This TCR was sampled from a woman in her thirties with glioma. The V call is TRBV19, the J call TRBJ1-5; 7 bases align to TRBD1. The CDR3, as DNA: TGTGCCAGTAGTAGGGCAGGGGGGAGCAATCAGCCCCAGCATTTT. Its translation: CASSRAGGSNQPQHF.